A single sample is the source of the 22 T cell receptor beta chains below, sequenced in a study of T cells after somatic rescue of genetic block (dated by TCRdb to about 2020). Library construction relied on the immunoSEQ multiplex PCR assay. Held by TCRdb, this immuneACCESS table contains in-frame sequences only and omits some clones. Under half of the omission traces to an unresolved V gene where checked; the cause of the rest is unknown. Counted in this sample were 9,500 to 15,000 clones; 71% of them appeared once. 12% of the sample is taken by the ten largest. Source material: peripheral blood mononuclear cells (PBMCs). The origin of the receptors is a boy aged 10-17 years.

The rearrangement links TRBV19 to TRBJ1-2; D is unclear. This CDR3 contains 15 residues. Germline loops: CDR1 LNHDA, CDR2 SQIVND (reference sequence). V gave up 2 bases and J gave up 4 bases, with 14 bases separating them. For the CDR3, the DNA is TGTGCCAGTAGTATATCCGGCTTTGGAGCCTATGGCTACACCTTC. This encodes CASSISGFGAYGYTF.

This clone was counted between two and nine times. This sequence joins TRBV28 and TRBJ1-2, with D unclear. The CDR3 runs 15 residues. V was pared by 6 bases and J by 0 bases, with 14 bases between. CDR1 and CDR2 from the germline V gene are MDHEN and SYDVKM. The DNA for the CDR3 is TGTGCCAGCAGCCCCCCATGGGGAGCTAACTATGGCTACACCTTC. Translated: CASSPPWGANYGYTF.

For the CDR3, the DNA is TGTGCCAGCAGCTTAGCAGCCTACAGGGGACCCTCCTACGAGCAGTACTTC. Translating it yields CASSLAAYRGPSYEQYF. This chain connects TRBV7-9 to TRBJ2-7, with 7 bases that match TRBD1. The V segment lost 0 bases and the J segment 0 bases; nucleotides outside the gene matches: 8. Germline CDR1 is SEHNR and CDR2 is FQNEAQ (reference sequence). This CDR3 has 17 amino acids.

The gene calls are TRBV11-2 and TRBJ2-7; D may be TRBD1 (6 bases). Germline lookup yields CDR1 SGHAT and CDR2 FQNNGV. V was clipped by 4 bases and J by 2 bases, with 12 bases between them. The CDR3 totals 14 residues. CDR3 DNA: TGTGCCAGCAGCTCTAACAGGGCCCCCTACGAGCAGTACTTC. It codes for CASSSNRAPYEQYF. The entire variable domain, with the rest obtained from reference TRBV11-2 and TRBJ2-7, is as follows: EAGVAQSPRYKIIEKRQSVAFWCNPISGHATLYWYQQILGQGPKLLIQFQNNGVVDDSQLPKDRFSAERLKGVDSTLKIQPAKLEDSAVYLCASSSNRAPYEQYFGPGTRLTVT.

The gene calls are TRBV6-5 and TRBJ1-4, with 7 nucleotides matching TRBD1. With 4 bases clipped from V and 11 bases from J, the junction kept 4 bases outside the gene matches. CDR1 MNHEY and CDR2 SVGAGI come from the germline V gene. This CDR3 contains 12 residues. The CDR3 DNA reads TGTGCCAGCAGTTTAGGCAGGGGGAAACTGTTTTTT. Protein: CASSLGRGKLFF.

This clone was seen a handful of times. V and J are TRBV27 and TRBJ2-1, with D possibly called TRBD1 or TRBD2 (5 bases each). Between the trimmed V and J ends, which lost 6 bases and 1 base, there was a span of 16 bases. This CDR3 is built from 16 residues. CDR1 and CDR2 (germline): MNHEY, SMNVEV (reference sequence). The DNA of the CDR3 is TGTGCCAGCAGCTCCTTAGGGACGGATTCCTACAATGAGCAGTTCTTC. Its protein product is CASSSLGTDSYNEQFF.

This chain uses TRBV18 with TRBJ2-5, with 10 bases identical to TRBD1. From germline, CDR1 is KGHSH and CDR2 LQKENI. The length of the CDR3 is 16 residues. The V and J ends lost 5 bases and 1 base, in that order; junction bases with no gene match: 7. CDR3 loop: CASSALTGGGQETQYF. DNA of the CDR3: TGTGCCAGCTCAGCCTTGACAGGGGGCGGCCAAGAGACCCAGTACTTC.

This clone was picked up a small number of times. The chain carries TRBV5-1 and TRBJ2-3; perhaps TRBD2 as D (6 bases). The germline gives CDR1 SGHRS, CDR2 YFSETQ. Trimming took off 4 bases at V and 2 bases at J, with 11 bases between the two ends. The CDR3 is 14 residues long. The DNA for the CDR3 is TGCGCCAGCAGCCGGGGGTCCCCCACAGATACGCAGTATTTT. It translates to CASSRGSPTDTQYF.

Points on this clone: One end of the junction fails to match germline, which may point to a read error. The chain uses TRBV7-6 and TRBJ1-4; D is perhaps TRBD1 (6 bases). Per the germline V gene, CDR1 is SGHVS and CDR2 is FNYEAQ. The length of the CDR3 is 13 residues. The CDR3 nucleotides read TGTGCCACCAGCAGGGGTATTAATGAAAAACTGTTTTTT. As protein: CATSRGINEKLFF.

V is TRBV29-1 and J is TRBJ2-7, with D maybe TRBD1 (6 bases). The germline V gene encodes CDR1 SQVTM and CDR2 ANQGSEA. V was pared by 5 bases and J by 4 bases, with 9 bases between. CDR3 length: 11 amino acids. This CDR3 is CSVSQGYEQYF. The CDR3 bases are TGCAGCGTTTCACAGGGATACGAGCAGTACTTC.

The J gene is TRBJ2-7, the V gene TRBV6-5; 10 bases are shared with TRBD1. The CDR3 runs 14 residues. Germline V gene data show CDR1 as MNHEY and CDR2 as SVGAGI. V dropped 1 base and J dropped 4; count of bases not matched to a gene: 1. CDR3 sequence reads: CASSYLGQGYEQYF. The CDR3 nucleotides are TGTGCCAGCAGTTACTTGGGACAGGGGTACGAGCAGTACTTC.

The table lists this clone with a few counts. The chain has TRBV30 and TRBJ1-2; 8 nucleotides agree with TRBD1. The CDR3 spans 13 residues. Looked up from germline, CDR1 is GTSNPN and CDR2 is SVGIG (reference sequence). Unmatched junction bases numbered 2, after V lost 1 base and J lost 4 bases. The CDR3 nucleotides are TGTGCCTGGAGTGGACAGGGGACCTATGGCTACACCTTC. Its translation: CAWSGQGTYGYTF.

The rearrangement joins TRBV6-6 to TRBJ1-5; 8 bases map to TRBD1. Losses at the gene ends were 5 bases for V and 4 bases for J; bases not matched to a gene: 7. The CDR3 extends over 15 amino acids. The germline CDR1 and CDR2 sequences are MNHNY and SVGAGI (reference sequence). Here the CDR3 DNA reads TGTGCCAGCAGTGACGACAGGGGCGGGAATCAGCCCCAGCATTTT. As protein: CASSDDRGGNQPQHF.

By share of the sample, this clone is medium-sized (0.01 to 0.1%). The rearrangement joins TRBV19 to TRBJ2-1; D is uncertain. Germline-derived CDR1 and CDR2 are LNHDA and SQIVND (reference sequence). Trimming took 0 bases from V and 3 from J, leaving 18 bases between them. The CDR3 consists of 18 residues. CDR3 bases: TGTGCCAGTAGTATAGACCGGACCCCGCCGCCCGTCTACAATGAGCAGTTCTTC. Translation gives CASSIDRTPPPVYNEQFF.

For the CDR3, the DNA is TGTGCCAGCAGCCAAGACCTCACAGGGGACCTCACGGATGAGCAGTTCTTC. Its translation is CASSQDLTGDLTDEQFF. The gene calls are TRBV4-2 and TRBJ2-1; 7 bases are shared with TRBD1. The CDR3 covers 17 residues. V lost 0 bases, J lost 8 bases, and 13 bases stayed unmatched. CDR1 is LGHNA and CDR2 is YNFKEQ in the germline V gene.

This clone was seen a few times. This chain links TRBV30 with TRBJ1-1; D not resolved. The germline gives CDR1 GTSNPN, CDR2 SVGIG (reference sequence). V was pared by 2 bases and J by 3 bases, with 4 bases between. The CDR3 contains 11 residues. DNA of the CDR3: TGTGCCTGGAGTCTCCACACTGAAGCTTTCTTT. This gives the protein CAWSLHTEAFF.

This clone is labeled medium-sized. V gene TRBV10-3 combines with J gene TRBJ2-2, with a tentative D call TRBD1 (5 bases). Germline V gene lookup returns CDR1 ENHRY and CDR2 SYGVKD. Trimming shortened V by 6 bases and J by 3 bases, and 11 bases separated the two germline ends. The CDR3 runs to 14 residues. CDR3 nucleotides: TGTGCCATCAGAAGGGGCACGGACACCGGGGAGCTGTTTTTT. This gives the protein CAIRRGTDTGELFF.

The chain couples TRBV11-3 to TRBJ2-1; 7 bases are a match to TRBD1. The CDR3 is 13 amino acids. Germline CDR1 is SGHNT and CDR2 is YENEEA. J gave up 6 bases and V 4 bases, and 3 bases lay outside the gene matches. The CDR3 is CASSSQGVNEQFF. Written as DNA, the CDR3 is TGTGCCAGCAGCTCTCAGGGGGTCAATGAGCAGTTCTTC.

The sample holds a few counts of this clone. This rearrangement joins TRBV19 to TRBJ2-2; 13 nucleotides align to TRBD2. With 8 bases clipped from V and 14 bases from J, the junction kept 14 bases outside the gene matches. Germline values: CDR1 LNHDA, CDR2 SQIVND (reference sequence). This CDR3 has 15 residues. CDR3 loop: CASSTPPGLAGVLFF. The CDR3 region has the DNA TGTGCCAGTTCGACTCCCCCCGGACTAGCGGGAGTCCTGTTTTTT. The full variable domain, with the rest looked up from reference TRBV19 and TRBJ2-2, is DGGITQSPKYLFRKEGQNVTLSCEQNLNHDAMYWYRQDPGQGLRLIYYSQIVNDFQKGDIAEGYSVSREKKESFPLTVTSAQKNPTAFYLCASSTPPGLAGVLFFGEGSRLTVL.

This rearrangement joins TRBV30 to TRBJ2-1; 10 positions match TRBD2. Germline loops: CDR1 GTSNPN, CDR2 SVGIG (reference sequence). The CDR3 consists of 17 residues. V lost 3 bases to trimming and J lost 4 bases; unmatched junction nucleotides: 12. This chain's CDR3 is CAWRGTSDRSPYNEQFF. The DNA of the CDR3 is TGTGCCTGGAGGGGGACTAGCGATCGGTCGCCATACAATGAGCAGTTCTTC.

The chain joins TRBV28 to TRBJ1-5; tentative D call: TRBD1 (6 bases). Germline loops: CDR1 MDHEN, CDR2 SYDVKM. This CDR3 is built from 18 residues. The V and J ends lost 3 bases and 0 bases respectively, with 18 bases between them. CDR3 sequence (DNA): TGTGCCAGCAGTTTCGGGGGGCGCGGAATATATAGCAATCAGCCCCAGCATTTT. Protein sequence: CASSFGGRGIYSNQPQHF.

The V gene is TRBV27, the J gene TRBJ2-7; D is perhaps TRBD1 (6 bases). Trimming cost V 5 bases and J 1 base, with 21 bases left between them. The CDR3 consists of 17 residues. Germline assignment: CDR1 MNHEY and CDR2 SMNVEV (reference sequence). Written as DNA, the CDR3 is TGTGCCAGCAGTGAAACCCGGCAGGGGCCTATTTCCTACGAGCAGTACTTC. Its translation is CASSETRQGPISYEQYF.